Below are 13 T cell receptor beta chains sequenced from a single sample in a study of beta chain features in type 1 diabetes. Every bit of the isolated RNA underwent reverse transcription, so sequencing read expressed TCRB transcripts. TCRdb's copy holds only in-frame clones and misses some; the assay was immunoSEQ multiplex PCR. The top ten clones hold 0.034% of a sample with approximately 250,000 clones, 7.5% to 10% of them seen once. Sequenced material: naive CD4+ T cells from blood. The receptor set was obtained from a woman between 18 and 29 years old in good health.

This clone was counted between two and nine times. This chain uses TRBV18 with TRBJ1-5; D may be TRBD1 (5 bases). Germline V gene data show CDR1 as KGHSH and CDR2 as LQKENI. The CDR3 is 15 residues long. Trimming took off 2 bases at V and 6 bases at J, with 14 bases between the two ends. CDR3 DNA: TGTGCCAGCTCACCAGTCTCGGGGGTTGGTCAGCCCCAGCATTTT. Protein: CASSPVSGVGQPQHF.

This clone appeared many times. The chain combines TRBV25-1 with TRBJ2-5; D is unclear. The CDR3 extends over 12 amino acids. Germline CDR1 is MGHDK and CDR2 is SYGVNS. With 1 base removed from V and 5 bases from J, the gap between germline ends came to 5 bases. Written as DNA, the CDR3 is TGTGCCAGCAGTGAATGGCGGGAGACCCAGTACTTC. This sequence encodes CASSEWRETQYF.

The sample holds a few counts of this clone. The V call is TRBV6-5, the J call TRBJ1-1, with TRBD1 matching 8 bases. This CDR3 is 16 amino acids long. V was pared by 0 bases and J by 3 bases, with 6 bases of the junction left unmatched. The V gene's germline CDR1 is MNHEY and CDR2 SVGAGI. In nucleotides, the CDR3 is TGTGCCAGCAGTTACTCCCAGGGGGCTCGGGACACTGAAGCTTTCTTT. Its protein is CASSYSQGARDTEAFF.

This clone was seen a handful of times. This chain uses TRBV6-1 with TRBJ1-1; 7 bases align to TRBD1. CDR3 length equals 16 residues. Trimming at V came to 3 bases and at J to 4 bases, leaving 11 bases not matched to a gene. CDR1 MNHNS and CDR2 SASEGT come from the germline V gene. The CDR3 region is CASSDLQTGISTEAFF. CDR3 in DNA: TGTGCCAGCAGTGATCTTCAGACAGGGATAAGCACTGAAGCTTTCTTT.

This clone was counted only a few times. The chain is built from TRBV10-3 and TRBJ2-1; perhaps TRBD1 as D (5 bases). The germline V gene has CDR1 ENHRY and CDR2 SYGVKD. V lost 4 bases to trimming and J lost 5 bases, with 6 bases between them. CDR3 length: 12 amino acids. CDR3 protein: CAISVGDNEQFF. CDR3 DNA: TGTGCCATCAGTGTAGGGGACAATGAGCAGTTCTTC.

This chain connects TRBV6-5 to TRBJ1-1; TRBD1 might be the D (6 bases). The V end lost 2 bases, the J end lost 6 bases, and 19 bases lay between the germline ends. The CDR3 runs 16 residues. Germline V CDR1 and CDR2: MNHEY, SVGAGI. As DNA, the CDR3 is TGTGCCAGCAGTTACCGACAGGTCTCAAGGATATCTGAAGCTTTCTTT. Translating gives CASSYRQVSRISEAFF.

The table lists this clone with a few counts. The J gene is TRBJ2-5, the V gene TRBV5-1, with D maybe TRBD2 (5 bases). V dropped 0 bases and J dropped 0 bases, with 12 bases sitting between them. Germline lookup yields CDR1 SGHRS and CDR2 YFSETQ. There are 16 residues in the CDR3. This CDR3 is CASSLAKGVYQETQYF. CDR3 bases: TGCGCCAGCAGCTTGGCCAAGGGAGTGTACCAAGAGACCCAGTACTTC.

This clone was observed a handful of times. This rearrangement joins TRBV30 to TRBJ1-2; D not resolved. The CDR3 has 12 amino acids. Trimming shortened V by 4 bases and J by 7 bases, and 13 bases separated the two germline ends. Germline values: CDR1 GTSNPN, CDR2 SVGIG (reference sequence). In DNA form, the CDR3 reads TGTGCCTGGACTCCCGGGGAACGTGGCTACACCTTC. Translated, it gives CAWTPGERGYTF.

The CDR3, as DNA: TGTGCCAGCTCCTCACAGGGTCTGAACACTGAAGCTTTCTTT. It encodes CASSSQGLNTEAFF. This sequence joins TRBV18 and TRBJ1-1, with D perhaps TRBD1 (6 bases). Per germline, CDR1 KGHSH and CDR2 LQKENI. V gave up 6 bases and J gave up 0 bases, with 11 bases separating them. CDR3 length equals 14 residues.

This clone was detected only a few times. V is TRBV5-1 and J is TRBJ2-5; 13 bases agree with TRBD2. CDR1 and CDR2 from the germline V gene are SGHRS and YFSETQ. The length of the CDR3 is 15 residues. With 4 bases clipped from V and 2 bases from J, the junction kept 2 bases outside the gene matches. CDR3 sequence (DNA): TGCGCCAGCAGCCCGGGACTAGCGGGGCAAGAGACCCAGTACTTC. Encoded protein: CASSPGLAGQETQYF.

This clone was seen a few times. For the CDR3, the DNA is TGCAGCGTTGATGGATGGGTTGGAGGTCAAGAGACCCAGTACTTC. Its translation is CSVDGWVGGQETQYF. The chain combines TRBV29-1 with TRBJ2-5; a possible D gene is TRBD2 (5 bases). The V end lost 3 bases, the J end lost 2 bases, and 16 bases lay between the germline ends. Germline assignment: CDR1 SQVTM and CDR2 ANQGSEA. The CDR3 covers 15 residues.

The chain joins TRBV9 to TRBJ2-1; D is unclear. The CDR3 extends over 17 amino acids. In germline, CDR1 is SGDLS, CDR2 YYNGEE. The germline V and J ends were trimmed by 0 bases and 0 bases, with 13 bases remaining between them. CDR3 protein: CASSVGISTSSYNEQFF. The CDR3 nucleotides are TGTGCCAGCAGCGTAGGTATTAGCACGAGCTCCTACAATGAGCAGTTCTTC. The whole variable domain, remainder taken from reference TRBV9 and TRBJ2-1, is DSGVTQTPKHLITATGQRVTLRCSPRSGDLSVYWYQQSLDQGLQFLIQYYNGEERAKGNILERFSAQQFPDLHSELNLSSLELGDSALYFCASSVGISTSSYNEQFFGPGTRLTVL.

This clone occurred a few times. The chain carries TRBV6-1 and TRBJ2-1; no clear D. Trimming removed 3 bases from V and 6 bases from J, with 12 bases in between. CDR1 is MNHNS and CDR2 is SASEGT in the germline V gene. The CDR3 is 14 residues long. CDR3 region: CASSELGRGNEQFF. In DNA, the CDR3 is TGTGCCAGCAGTGAGCTTGGCAGAGGCAATGAGCAGTTCTTC.